The 29 T cell receptor beta chains presented below share a single source sample, sequenced in a study of blood T cell repertoires in COVID-19. Profiling relied on immunoSEQ multiplex PCR, and the TCRdb table lists in-frame clones only, not all of them. The data hold some 150,000 clones, with over 80% observed a single time. The sequencing sample was made of peripheral blood. Every receptor here comes from a human donor in a cohort sampled during active COVID-19.

This chain uses TRBV5-1 with TRBJ2-3; 10 nucleotides match TRBD2. The CDR3 runs to 17 residues. The V gene end was trimmed by 0 bases and the J gene end by 4 bases; junction bases not matched to a gene: 8. The V gene's germline CDR1 is SGHRS and CDR2 YFSETQ. CDR3 nucleotides: TGCGCCAGCAGCTTGGGAGCGGGAGGGCCGTTAGCAGATACGCAGTATTTT. It codes for CASSLGAGGPLADTQYF.

V and J are TRBV9 and TRBJ2-5; TRBD2 matches at 8 bases. The J segment lost 2 bases and the V segment lost 2 bases, leaving 2 bases of the junction unmatched. The CDR3 consists of 14 residues. Germline values: CDR1 SGDLS, CDR2 YYNGEE. As DNA, the CDR3 is TGTGCCAGCAGCGTTAGCGGGGTACAAGAGACCCAGTACTTC. Translation gives CASSVSGVQETQYF.

The chain carries TRBV24-1 and TRBJ2-1; 8 nucleotides align to TRBD2. Germline lookup yields CDR1 KGHDR and CDR2 SFDVKD. V shed 4 bases, J shed 7 bases, and the junction held 8 bases outside the gene matches. The CDR3 consists of 15 residues. The CDR3 loop is CATSDPQGTRNEQFF. The CDR3 nucleotides are TGTGCCACCAGTGACCCCCAAGGGACTAGAAATGAGCAGTTCTTC.

The chain recombines TRBV27 with TRBJ2-1; 7 bases line up with TRBD1. The germline V gene has CDR1 MNHEY and CDR2 SMNVEV (reference sequence). The CDR3 loop spans 14 amino acids. V gave up 7 bases and J gave up 1 base; unmatched junction bases: 4. This CDR3 is CASISQGSYNEQFF. The CDR3 bases are TGTGCCAGCATCTCACAGGGGTCCTACAATGAGCAGTTCTTC.

The chain recombines TRBV14 with TRBJ2-3; TRBD2 matches 9 bases. Unmatched junction bases numbered 13, after V lost 0 bases and J lost 12 bases. This CDR3 region has 16 residues. Germline CDR1 SGHDN, CDR2 FVKESK. The CDR3 is CASSQDAPEAGGGQYF. The CDR3 DNA sequence: TGTGCCAGCAGCCAAGATGCCCCCGAAGCGGGAGGCGGTCAGTATTTT. Variable domain in full (rest from reference TRBV14 and TRBJ2-3): EAGVTQFPSHSVIEKGQTVTLRCDPISGHDNLYWYRRVMGKEIKFLLHFVKESKQDESGMPNNRFLAERTGGTYSTLKVQPAELEDSGVYFCASSQDAPEAGGGQYFGPGTRLTVL.

This rearrangement joins TRBV6-5 to TRBJ1-1, with D perhaps matching TRBD1 (5 bases). Germline V gives CDR1 MNHEY, CDR2 SVGAGI. Trimming shortened V by 6 bases and J by 12 bases, and 20 bases separated the two germline ends. CDR3 length: 13 residues. The CDR3 nucleotides are TGTGCCAGCAGATATGATTCCGGGGGGGAGTCTTTCTTT. This gives the protein CASRYDSGGESFF.

This chain joins TRBV7-3 and TRBJ1-2; D is uncertain. The V end lost 1 base, the J end lost 3 bases, and 9 bases lay between the germline ends. Germline V gene data show CDR1 as SGHTA and CDR2 as FQGTGA. The CDR3 runs 14 residues. CDR3 DNA sequence: TGTGCCAGCAGCTTAAGGGGAGGTGACTATGGCTACACCTTC. Amino acids: CASSLRGGDYGYTF.

This sequence joins TRBV6-1 and TRBJ1-6; D not certain. The CDR3 is 15 residues long. The V end was cut by 2 bases, the J end by 7 bases, with 12 bases between. CDR1 MNHNS and CDR2 SASEGT come from the germline V gene. In DNA form, the CDR3 reads TGTGCCAGCAGTGAAATACCTCGGGGAAATTCACCCCTCCACTTT. Residues: CASSEIPRGNSPLHF.

V usage is TRBV12-2 and J usage is TRBJ2-3; TRBD2, the D gene given by the table, was not confirmed from the DNA. TRBV12-2 is marked as a pseudogene. The CDR3 has 18 residues. The CDR3: CASRLPRTSGKSTDTQYF. The CDR3 nucleotides are TGTGCAAGTCGCTTACCGAGGACTAGCGGAAAGTCGACAGATACGCAGTATTTT.

This clone occurred once. The V and J genes are TRBV11-2 and TRBJ2-1; maybe TRBD1 (6 bases). The CDR3 covers 14 residues. From germline, CDR1 is SGHAT and CDR2 FQNNGV. The V end lost 5 bases, the J end lost 8 bases, and 16 bases lay between the germline ends. The CDR3 coding sequence is TGTGCCAGCAGCCCCCGACAGGTCAGCGATGAGCAGTTCTTC. As protein: CASSPRQVSDEQFF.

V is TRBV7-8 and J is TRBJ2-7; 7 bases match TRBD2. This CDR3 region has 15 residues. Germline trimming cut 4 bases from V and 6 bases from J; bases unmatched to any gene: 12. The germline gives CDR1 SGHVS, CDR2 FQNEAQ. The CDR3 DNA reads as TGTGCCAGCAGCTCGGGAGGCCCCGGGCATGGCGAGCAGTACTTC. Amino acids: CASSSGGPGHGEQYF.

The chain recombines TRBV6-5 with TRBJ1-1; TRBD1 aligns across 9 bases. Germline V gene lookup returns CDR1 MNHEY and CDR2 SVGAGI. CDR3 length equals 14 residues. V lost 10 bases to trimming and J lost 5 bases; unmatched junction nucleotides: 11. The CDR3 region is CATHRGRGVTEAFF. The DNA for the CDR3 is TGTGCCACCCACAGGGGGCGCGGAGTAACTGAAGCTTTCTTT.

The rearrangement joins TRBV18 to TRBJ2-7, with D perhaps TRBD1 (8 bases). V shed 2 bases and J shed 4 bases, with 15 bases lying between them. Per germline, CDR1 KGHSH and CDR2 LQKENI. The CDR3 length is 15 residues. CDR3 in DNA: TGTGCCAGCTCACCAAATACAGGGGGGGGATACGAGCAGTACTTC. This translates into CASSPNTGGGYEQYF.

The rearrangement joins TRBV27 to TRBJ1-1; D unresolved. Deletions cut 5 bases from V and 0 bases from J, with 7 bases between. The CDR3 is 13 residues long. Germline loops: CDR1 MNHEY, CDR2 SMNVEV (reference sequence). This CDR3 is CASSPLLNTEAFF. Here the CDR3 DNA reads TGTGCCAGCAGTCCCCTCCTGAACACTGAAGCTTTCTTT.

V usage is TRBV9 and J usage is TRBJ2-5; D perhaps matches TRBD2 (5 bases). The germline gives CDR1 SGDLS, CDR2 YYNGEE. V gave up 3 bases and J gave up 4 bases, with 10 bases separating them. CDR3 length: 13 amino acids. The CDR3 here is CASSGTQAETQYF. The CDR3 DNA reads as TGTGCCAGCAGCGGGACTCAGGCAGAGACCCAGTACTTC.

The CDR3 DNA reads TGTGCCAGCAGCAGGGGGGCAGGGGTTAACTATGGCTACACCTTC. This sequence encodes CASSRGAGVNYGYTF. The chain employs TRBV6-5 and TRBJ1-2, with TRBD1 matching 7 bases. The ends lost 6 bases at V and 1 base at J; junction bases unmatched: 8. This CDR3 spans 15 amino acids. CDR1 and CDR2 from the germline V gene are MNHEY and SVGAGI.

The chain joins TRBV5-1 to TRBJ2-5, with 10 bases fitting TRBD1. CDR1 and CDR2 (germline): SGHRS, YFSETQ. With V trimmed by 0 bases and J by 6 bases, 5 bases remained unmatched. The CDR3 is made up of 15 amino acids. CDR3 amino acids: CASSLGQGARQTQYF. CDR3 sequence (DNA): TGCGCCAGCAGCTTGGGACAGGGGGCGAGACAGACCCAGTACTTC.

This clone occurred a few times. The rearrangement links TRBV7-3 to TRBJ2-1; 12 nucleotides align to TRBD2. The germline gives CDR1 SGHTA, CDR2 FQGTGA. The CDR3 covers 15 residues. The ends lost 5 bases at V and 8 bases at J; junction bases unmatched: 7. The CDR3 DNA sequence: TGTGCCAGCAGCCTCCGACTAGCGGGGGTCCATGAGCAGTTCTTC. As protein: CASSLRLAGVHEQFF.

The gene calls are TRBV6-6 and TRBJ2-7, with TRBD1 matching over 8 bases. This CDR3 has 13 residues. Germline CDR1 reads MNHNY; CDR2 reads SVGAGI (reference sequence). J lost 6 bases, V lost 5 bases, and 6 bases had no gene match. The CDR3 DNA reads TGTGCCAGCAGTCATGCGGACAGGGTCGAGCAGTACTTC. It encodes CASSHADRVEQYF.

The CDR3 DNA sequence: TGTGCCAGCTCACCCTCGGGAGGGGGCAACTATGGCTACACCTTC. This codes for CASSPSGGGNYGYTF. The J gene is TRBJ1-2, the V gene TRBV18; 7 positions match TRBD1. The CDR3 covers 15 residues. With 3 bases clipped from V and 2 bases from J, the junction kept 6 bases outside the gene matches. Germline V gene data show CDR1 as KGHSH and CDR2 as LQKENI.

This chain uses TRBV28 with TRBJ1-5; 11 bases are shared with TRBD1. Trimming removed 7 bases from V and 6 bases from J; junction bases left unmatched: 8. Looked up from germline, CDR1 is MDHEN and CDR2 is SYDVKM. There are 15 residues in the CDR3. Here the CDR3 DNA reads TGTGCCAGCACCCTGGGGACAGGGGGTATTCAGCCCCAGCATTTT. The encoded protein is CASTLGTGGIQPQHF. Full variable domain (outside the CDR3, taken from reference TRBV28 and TRBJ1-5): DVKVTQSSRYLVKRTGEKVFLECVQDMDHENMFWYRQDPGLGLRLIYFSYDVKMKEKGDIPEGYSVSREKKERFSLILESASTNQTSMYLCASTLGTGGIQPQHFGDGTRLSIL.

This chain links TRBV6-2 or TRBV6-3 with TRBJ2-7, with 8 bases matching TRBD2. The length of the CDR3 is 14 residues. Germline CDR1 MNHEY, CDR2 SVGEGT. Unmatched junction bases numbered 5, after V lost 5 bases and J lost 2 bases. The CDR3 spells CASSRAGATYEQYF. The CDR3 DNA is TGTGCCAGCAGTAGAGCGGGAGCCACCTACGAGCAGTACTTC.

The J gene is TRBJ1-2, the V gene TRBV5-8; unclear D gene. There are 14 residues in the CDR3. Germline CDR1 reads SGHTS; CDR2 reads YDEGEE. V lost 2 bases and J 4 bases, leaving 12 bases between the germline ends. CDR3 amino acids: CASSFTGSSYGYTF. The CDR3 DNA reads as TGTGCCAGCAGCTTTACCGGGAGCTCCTATGGCTACACCTTC.

The rearrangement uses TRBV11-1 and TRBJ2-1; 10 positions match TRBD1. Losses at the gene ends were 5 bases for V and 11 bases for J; bases not matched to a gene: 12. Per the germline V gene, CDR1 is SGHAT and CDR2 is FQDESV (reference sequence). The CDR3 covers 15 residues. DNA for the CDR3: TGTGCCAGCAGCCTACCGGGACAGGGGCATTTGAAGCAGTTCTTC. Translation: CASSLPGQGHLKQFF. Drawing the rest from reference TRBV11-1 and TRBJ2-1, the complete variable domain is EAEVAQSPRYKITEKSQAVAFWCDPISGHATLYWYRQILGQGPELLVQFQDESVVDDSQLPKDRFSAERLKGVDSTLKIQPAELGDSAMYLCASSLPGQGHLKQFFGPGTRLTVL.

V gene TRBV3-1 (or the pseudogene TRBV3-2) combines with J gene TRBJ2-1; the match to TRBD2 covers 9 bases. There are 15 residues in the CDR3. V shed 1 base and J 3 bases; nucleotides not matched to a gene: 1. Germline V gene lookup returns CDR1 LGHDT and CDR2 YNNKEL (reference sequence). The CDR3 sequence is CASSQGTSVYNEQFF. As DNA, the CDR3 is TGTGCCAGCAGCCAAGGGACTAGCGTCTACAATGAGCAGTTCTTC.

This sequence joins TRBV21-1 and TRBJ2-7; the table calls TRBD1, which could not be checked here. TRBV21-1 is given as a pseudogene. CDR3 length: 15 amino acids. The CDR3 sequence: CASSKIQFLTYEQYF. The CDR3, as DNA: TGTGCCAGCAGCAAAATTCAGTTCTTGACCTACGAGCAGTACTTC.

The chain recombines TRBV9 with TRBJ2-5; 7 nucleotides agree with TRBD2. Trimming removed 2 bases from V and 5 bases from J; junction bases left unmatched: 12. CDR3 length equals 16 residues. CDR1 and CDR2 from the germline V gene are SGDLS and YYNGEE. This CDR3 is CASSVGPTGGGETQYF. The CDR3 DNA reads as TGTGCCAGCAGCGTCGGTCCCACGGGAGGCGGGGAGACCCAGTACTTC.

This clone appeared a few times. The chain recombines TRBV19 with TRBJ2-2; 8 bases align to TRBD2. The CDR3 extends over 16 amino acids. With 5 bases clipped from V and 0 bases from J, the junction kept 5 bases outside the gene matches. Germline V gives CDR1 LNHDA, CDR2 SQIVND (reference sequence). The CDR3 here is CASSPGSGANTGELFF. DNA for the CDR3: TGTGCCAGTAGTCCCGGTAGCGGGGCGAACACCGGGGAGCTGTTTTTT. The complete variable domain, with remaining parts taken from reference TRBV19 and TRBJ2-2, reads DGGITQSPKYLFRKEGQNVTLSCEQNLNHDAMYWYRQDPGQGLRLIYYSQIVNDFQKGDIAEGYSVSREKKESFPLTVTSAQKNPTAFYLCASSPGSGANTGELFFGEGSRLTVL.

The chain links TRBV6-5 to TRBJ1-6, with D possibly matching TRBD1 (5 bases). This CDR3 has 14 amino acids. The V gene's germline CDR1 is MNHEY and CDR2 SVGAGI. V gave up 4 bases and J gave up 5 bases, with 9 bases separating them. The DNA for the CDR3 is TGTGCCAGCAGTTCCAGACAGAATAATTCACCCCTCCACTTT. Protein sequence: CASSSRQNNSPLHF.